A single T cell receptor (beta chain) is shown here with its context. The antigen is undetermined. The CDR3 is 14 amino acids. The ends lost 6 bases at V and 4 bases at J; junction bases unmatched: 7. Germline lookup yields CDR1 SGHTA and CDR2 FQGTGA. The data were obtained in a study of cytomegalovirus exposure and HLA in healthy donors. Study-wide results and caveats: Most subjects had HLA-A and HLA-B alleles reportedly predicted accurately by TCR beta sequences.

The primer mix had 60 Vbeta and 13 Jbeta primers. Under the authors' procedure: Unique TCR beta chains totaled 65 million to 95 million in a later count, with around 10 million of them shared. The repertoire was sequenced with immunoSEQ multiplex PCR; TCRdb's copy has only in-frame clones and lacks some. That table is the source of V, J and clone size, and D and trimming were worked out from the DNA. This listing includes 75,000 to 95,000 clones. The TCR comes from a woman in her sixties in good health and CMV-seronegative. The sequenced sample was PBMCs. This chain joins TRBV7-3 and TRBJ2-3, with 7 bases fitting TRBD1. In DNA, the CDR3 is TGTGCCAGCAGTCTCGACAGGGCGTCAGATACGCAGTATTTT. The encoded protein is CASSLDRASDTQYF.